This is a list of T cell receptor beta chains from one sample in a study of blood T cell repertoires in COVID-19. Measured with immunoSEQ multiplex PCR; TCRdb has only the in-frame clones, and not every one. The sample lists 190,000 or so clones, approximately 90% occurring once. Sequenced material: peripheral blood. The receptor set was obtained from a man between 60 and 70 years old who had recovered from COVID-19. CDR3s include the opening cysteine and the closing phenylalanine or tryptophan. A D gene is named only where the DNA matches it firmly. Not every row has a clone size; where given, it reads once, few, many or a size class.

j_call: TRBJ2-7
v_call: TRBV18
d_call: NA
clone_size: once
cdr3_aa: CASSPSPMDSEQYF
cdr3_nt: TGTGCCAGCTCACCATCCCCCATGGACAGCGAGCAGTACTTC

j_call: TRBJ1-2
v_call: TRBV6-5
d_call: NA
clone_size: NA
cdr3_aa: CASSYGGAVYGYTF
cdr3_nt: TGTGCCAGCAGTTATGGAGGGGCAGTCTATGGCTACACCTTC

j_call: TRBJ2-5
v_call: TRBV5-5
d_call: TRBD2
clone_size: NA
cdr3_aa: CASWTSGRGGPETQYF
cdr3_nt: TGTGCCAGCTGGACTAGCGGAAGGGGGGGACCTGAGACCCAGTACTTC

j_call: TRBJ1-5
v_call: TRBV18
d_call: NA
clone_size: NA
cdr3_aa: CASSPPQGTQPQHF
cdr3_nt: TGTGCCAGCTCACCACCGCAGGGGACTCAGCCCCAGCATTTT

j_call: TRBJ2-1
v_call: TRBV10-3
d_call: TRBD1
clone_size: once
cdr3_aa: CAIKDRATYNEQFF
cdr3_nt: TGTGCCATAAAGGACAGGGCAACCTACAATGAGCAGTTCTTC

j_call: TRBJ2-1
v_call: TRBV5-1
d_call: TRBD2
clone_size: NA
cdr3_aa: CASSLGPGLPSYNEQFF
cdr3_nt: TGCGCCAGCAGCTTGGGTCCGGGACTACCCTCCTACAATGAGCAGTTCTTC

j_call: TRBJ1-1
v_call: TRBV19
d_call: TRBD1
clone_size: NA
cdr3_aa: CASTRGQITEAFF
cdr3_nt: TGTGCCAGTACCAGGGGGCAGATCACTGAAGCTTTCTTT

j_call: TRBJ2-7
v_call: TRBV28
d_call: TRBD1
clone_size: NA
cdr3_aa: CASSLYGTGGGYEQYF
cdr3_nt: TGTGCCAGCAGTTTATACGGGACAGGGGGAGGGTACGAGCAGTACTTC

j_call: TRBJ1-5
v_call: TRBV9
d_call: NA
clone_size: NA
cdr3_aa: CASSVGGNNQPQHF
cdr3_nt: TGTGCCAGCAGCGTAGGAGGAAACAATCAGCCCCAGCATTTT

j_call: TRBJ2-6
v_call: TRBV19
d_call: TRBD1
clone_size: NA
cdr3_aa: CASSSGTGYGSGANVLTF
cdr3_nt: TGTGCCAGTAGTAGCGGGACAGGGTACGGCTCTGGGGCCAACGTCCTGACTTTC

j_call: TRBJ1-1
v_call: TRBV5-6
d_call: TRBD1
clone_size: NA
cdr3_aa: CASSLAQGVHEAFF
cdr3_nt: TGTGCCAGCAGCTTGGCCCAGGGGGTGCATGAAGCTTTCTTT

j_call: TRBJ1-1
v_call: TRBV6-2/TRBV6-3
d_call: NA
clone_size: NA
cdr3_aa: CASSLPGLKAFF
cdr3_nt: TGTGCCAGCAGTCTACCGGGACTCAAAGCTTTCTTT

j_call: TRBJ2-5
v_call: TRBV5-4
d_call: TRBD2
clone_size: NA
cdr3_aa: CASSFRLAAEETQYF
cdr3_nt: TGTGCCAGCAGCTTTAGACTAGCCGCCGAAGAGACCCAGTACTTC

j_call: TRBJ2-1
v_call: TRBV5-1
d_call: TRBD2
clone_size: NA
cdr3_aa: CASSTNLAGGPHEQFF
cdr3_nt: TGCGCCAGCAGCACCAACCTAGCGGGAGGGCCTCATGAGCAGTTCTTC

j_call: TRBJ1-2
v_call: TRBV28
d_call: TRBD1
clone_size: few
cdr3_aa: CASTPGTGGFAGYGYTF
cdr3_nt: TGTGCCAGCACCCCCGGGACAGGGGGCTTCGCTGGCTATGGCTACACCTTC

j_call: TRBJ1-4
v_call: TRBV4-3
d_call: TRBD1
clone_size: once
cdr3_aa: CASSHAGGTNEKLFF
cdr3_nt: TGCGCCAGCAGCCATGCAGGGGGAACAAATGAAAAACTGTTTTTT

j_call: TRBJ1-1
v_call: TRBV28
d_call: TRBD1
clone_size: NA
cdr3_aa: CASSLPGQGSTEAFF
cdr3_nt: TGTGCCAGCAGTTTACCAGGACAGGGCAGCACTGAAGCTTTCTTT

j_call: TRBJ1-1
v_call: TRBV5-1
d_call: NA
clone_size: NA
cdr3_aa: CASSLYRTDEAFF
cdr3_nt: TGCGCCAGCAGCCTCTACCGGACAGATGAAGCTTTCTTT

j_call: TRBJ2-7
v_call: TRBV29-1
d_call: TRBD1
clone_size: NA
cdr3_aa: CSVGDRAKGEQYF
cdr3_nt: TGCAGCGTTGGGGACAGAGCAAAGGGCGAGCAGTACTTC

j_call: TRBJ2-1
v_call: TRBV6-5
d_call: NA
clone_size: NA
cdr3_aa: CATTGRSYNEQFF
cdr3_nt: TGTGCCACCACAGGTCGGAGCTACAATGAGCAGTTCTTC

j_call: TRBJ2-5
v_call: TRBV7-3
d_call: TRBD2
clone_size: NA
cdr3_aa: CASSSGLAGSETQYF
cdr3_nt: TGTGCCAGCAGCTCGGGACTAGCGGGTAGTGAGACCCAGTACTTC

j_call: TRBJ1-2
v_call: TRBV27
d_call: TRBD1
clone_size: NA
cdr3_aa: CASRSGQNYGYTF
cdr3_nt: TGTGCCAGCAGATCGGGACAGAACTATGGCTACACCTTC

j_call: TRBJ1-5
v_call: TRBV2
d_call: TRBD1
clone_size: NA
cdr3_aa: CASSEALRDRVLLGNQPQHF
cdr3_nt: TGTGCCAGCAGTGAAGCGCTTCGGGACAGGGTGCTTTTGGGCAATCAGCCCCAGCATTTT

j_call: TRBJ1-1
v_call: TRBV6-2/TRBV6-3
d_call: TRBD1
clone_size: NA
cdr3_aa: CASSFGGLTGEKTEAFF
cdr3_nt: TGTGCCAGCAGTTTCGGCGGACTGACAGGGGAGAAAACTGAAGCTTTCTTT

j_call: TRBJ2-5
v_call: TRBV5-1
d_call: TRBD1
clone_size: NA
cdr3_aa: CASRGTGETQYF
cdr3_nt: TGCGCCAGCAGAGGGACAGGGGAGACCCAGTACTTC

j_call: TRBJ1-5
v_call: TRBV24-1
d_call: NA
clone_size: NA
cdr3_aa: CATSDSGYGNQPQHF
cdr3_nt: TGTGCCACCAGTGACTCGGGGTACGGCAATCAGCCCCAGCATTTT

j_call: TRBJ2-3
v_call: TRBV7-3
d_call: NA
clone_size: NA
cdr3_aa: CASSFTGTDTQYF
cdr3_nt: TGTGCCAGCAGCTTTACGGGGACAGATACGCAGTATTTT

j_call: TRBJ1-2
v_call: TRBV5-1
d_call: NA
clone_size: NA
cdr3_aa: CASGPGDYGYTF
cdr3_nt: TGCGCCAGCGGGCCAGGGGACTATGGCTACACCTTC

j_call: TRBJ2-2
v_call: TRBV7-3
d_call: TRBD2
clone_size: NA
cdr3_aa: CASRGLADTGELFF
cdr3_nt: TGTGCCAGCAGAGGACTAGCGGACACCGGGGAGCTGTTTTTT

j_call: TRBJ2-3
v_call: TRBV6-5
d_call: TRBD2
clone_size: once
cdr3_aa: CASSYSGTSTDTQYF
cdr3_nt: TGTGCCAGCAGTTACAGCGGGACTAGCACAGATACGCAGTATTTT